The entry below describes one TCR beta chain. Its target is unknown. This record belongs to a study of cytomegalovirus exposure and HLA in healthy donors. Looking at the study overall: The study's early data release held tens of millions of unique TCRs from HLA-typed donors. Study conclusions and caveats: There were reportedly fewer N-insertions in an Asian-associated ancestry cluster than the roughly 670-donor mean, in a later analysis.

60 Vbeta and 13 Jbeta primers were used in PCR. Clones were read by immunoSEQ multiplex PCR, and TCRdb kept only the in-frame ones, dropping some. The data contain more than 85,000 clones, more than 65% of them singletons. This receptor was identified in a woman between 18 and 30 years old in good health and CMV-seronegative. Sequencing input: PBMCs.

CDR3 in amino acids: CASSVEWASYNEQFF. CDR3 in DNA: TGTGCCAGCAGCGTAGAGTGGGCATCCTACAATGAGCAGTTCTTC. The chain combines TRBV9 with TRBJ2-1; D is uncertain. The CDR3 covers 15 residues. The germline gives CDR1 SGDLS, CDR2 YYNGEE. The V gene lost 0 bases and the J gene lost 1 base, with 8 bases spanning the gap.